This TCR beta chain emerged from a study of blood T cell repertoires in COVID-19. This CDR3 is built from 15 residues. V lost 4 bases to trimming and J lost 4 bases; unmatched junction nucleotides: 7. CDR1 is SGHRS and CDR2 is YFSETQ in the germline V gene. Sequenced by immunoSEQ multiplex PCR; TCRdb stores in-frame clones only, minus some. The sample lists about 260,000 clones; around 90% were seen once. This TCR derives from a woman aged 60-75 years with COVID-19, enrolled during active disease. The sequencing input was peripheral blood. The V call is TRBV5-1, the J call TRBJ1-2; TRBD1 agrees at 10 bases. For the CDR3, the DNA is TGCGCCAGCAGCCCCCCAGGGGACAGGGGCTATGGCTACACCTTC. It codes for CASSPPGDRGYGYTF.